The clone carrying this T cell receptor (beta chain) was counted ten times or more. The target antigen is unknown. The data were obtained in a study of neurological immune-mediated disorders. Study-wide findings and caveats: Levels of TCR clonal expansion peaked in HTLV-1-associated myelopathy and reached their lowest in multiple sclerosis, under those of healthy controls.

Volunteers from a blood bank in Maryland, USA, made up the healthy controls. The unsorted libraries originated from 2 million PBMCs that had been stored at -80 C. CDR1 is MNHEY and CDR2 is SVGEGT in the germline V gene. V lost 6 bases to trimming and J lost 9 bases; unmatched junction nucleotides: 7. This CDR3 is built from 13 residues. The making of cDNA relied on 5'RACE with 10-nucleotide random UMIs. TCRdb analysed the 5' RACE reads with MiXCR anew, one entry per CDR3 protein. The data hold some 29,000 distinct CDR3 sequences, with 12% observed a single time. This sequence originates from a man aged 60-69 years in good health. The sequencing input was PBMCs. V is TRBV6-2 or TRBV6-3 and J is TRBJ2-1; 8 positions agree with TRBD2. The CDR3 nucleotides are TGTGCCAGCAGCCCGACTAGCGTTAGTGAGCAGTTCTTC. Translated: CASSPTSVSEQFF.